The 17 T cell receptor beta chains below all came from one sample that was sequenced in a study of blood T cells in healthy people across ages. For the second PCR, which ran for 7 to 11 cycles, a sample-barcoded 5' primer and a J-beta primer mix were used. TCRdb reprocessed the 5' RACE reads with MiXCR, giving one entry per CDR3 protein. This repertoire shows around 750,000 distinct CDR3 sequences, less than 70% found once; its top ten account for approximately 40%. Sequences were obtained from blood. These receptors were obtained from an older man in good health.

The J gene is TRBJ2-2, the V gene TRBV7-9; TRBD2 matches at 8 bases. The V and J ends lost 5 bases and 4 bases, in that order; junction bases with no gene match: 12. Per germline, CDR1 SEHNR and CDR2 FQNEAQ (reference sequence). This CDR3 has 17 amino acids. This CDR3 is CASSRNLAGPGTGELFF. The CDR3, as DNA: TGTGCCAGCAGCAGAAATTTAGCGGGACCGGGCACCGGGGAGCTGTTTTTT.

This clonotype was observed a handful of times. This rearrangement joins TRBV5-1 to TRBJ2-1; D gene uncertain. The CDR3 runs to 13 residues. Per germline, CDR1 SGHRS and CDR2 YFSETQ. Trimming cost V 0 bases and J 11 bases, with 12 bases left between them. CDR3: CASSLESTPKQFF. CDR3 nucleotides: TGCGCCAGCAGCTTGGAGTCTACCCCAAAGCAGTTCTTC.

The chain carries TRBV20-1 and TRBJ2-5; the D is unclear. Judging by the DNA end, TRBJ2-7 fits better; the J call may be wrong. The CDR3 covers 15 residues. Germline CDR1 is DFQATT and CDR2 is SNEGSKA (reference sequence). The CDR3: CSAHSHTQGTYEQYF. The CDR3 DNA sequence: TGCAGTGCTCACTCGCACACCCAAGGCACCTACGAGCAGTACTTC.

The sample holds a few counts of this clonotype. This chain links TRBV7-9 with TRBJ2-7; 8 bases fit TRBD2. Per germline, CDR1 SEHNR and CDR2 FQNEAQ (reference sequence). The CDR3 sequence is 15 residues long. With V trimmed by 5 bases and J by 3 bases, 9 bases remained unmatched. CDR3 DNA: TGTGCCAGCAGCCTTTTAGCGGGACGGGTCTACGAGCAGTACTTC. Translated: CASSLLAGRVYEQYF.

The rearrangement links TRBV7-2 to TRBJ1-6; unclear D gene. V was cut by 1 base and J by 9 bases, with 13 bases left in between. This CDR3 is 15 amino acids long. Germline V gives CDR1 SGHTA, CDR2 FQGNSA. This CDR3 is CASSLGEDFGSPLHF. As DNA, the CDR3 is TGTGCCAGCAGCTTAGGTGAAGATTTTGGTTCACCCCTCCACTTT.

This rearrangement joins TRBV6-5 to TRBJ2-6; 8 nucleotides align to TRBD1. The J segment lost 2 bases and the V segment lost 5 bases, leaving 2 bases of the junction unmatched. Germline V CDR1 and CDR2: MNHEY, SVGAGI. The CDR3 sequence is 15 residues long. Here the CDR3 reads CASSGQGTGANVLTF. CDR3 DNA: TGTGCCAGCAGTGGACAGGGTACTGGGGCCAACGTCCTGACTTTC.

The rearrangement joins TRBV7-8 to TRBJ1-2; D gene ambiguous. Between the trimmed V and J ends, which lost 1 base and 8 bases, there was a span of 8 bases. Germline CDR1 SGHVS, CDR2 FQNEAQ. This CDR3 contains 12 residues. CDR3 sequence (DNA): TGTGCCAGCAGCTTAGTTGCCGGGGGCTACACCTTC. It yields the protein CASSLVAGGYTF.

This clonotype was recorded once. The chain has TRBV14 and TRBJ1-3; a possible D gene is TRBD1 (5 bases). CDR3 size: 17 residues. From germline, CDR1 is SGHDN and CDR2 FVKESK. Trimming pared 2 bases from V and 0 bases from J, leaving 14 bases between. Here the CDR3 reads CASSQRGLPNSGNTIYF. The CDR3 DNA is TGTGCCAGCAGCCAACGGGGCTTACCCAACTCTGGAAACACCATATATTTT.

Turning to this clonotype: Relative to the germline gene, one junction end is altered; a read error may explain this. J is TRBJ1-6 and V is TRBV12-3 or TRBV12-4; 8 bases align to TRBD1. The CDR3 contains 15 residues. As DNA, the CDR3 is TGTGCCAGCAGCCACGGACAGGGACTAGGTTCACCCCCCCACTTT. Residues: CASSHGQGLGSPPHF.

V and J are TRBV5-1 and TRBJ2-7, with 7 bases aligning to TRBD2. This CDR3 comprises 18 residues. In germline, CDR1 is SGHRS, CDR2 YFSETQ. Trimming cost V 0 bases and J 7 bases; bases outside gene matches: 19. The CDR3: CASSLAGGAGVHENEQYF. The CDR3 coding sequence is TGCGCCAGCAGCTTGGCCGGAGGGGCGGGGGTACACGAGAATGAGCAGTACTTC.

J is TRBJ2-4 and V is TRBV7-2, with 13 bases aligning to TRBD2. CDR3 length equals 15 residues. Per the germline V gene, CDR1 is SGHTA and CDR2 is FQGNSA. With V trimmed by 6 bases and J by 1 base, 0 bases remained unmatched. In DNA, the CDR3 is TGTGCCAGCAGACTAGCGGGAGGGGCCAAAAACATTCAGTACTTC. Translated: CASRLAGGAKNIQYF.

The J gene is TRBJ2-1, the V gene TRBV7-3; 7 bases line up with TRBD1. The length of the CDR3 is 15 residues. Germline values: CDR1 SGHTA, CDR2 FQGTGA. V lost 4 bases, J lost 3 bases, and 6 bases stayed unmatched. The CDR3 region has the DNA TGTGCCAGCAGCTCGCCGGACAGGAACTACAATGAGCAGTTCTTC. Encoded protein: CASSSPDRNYNEQFF.

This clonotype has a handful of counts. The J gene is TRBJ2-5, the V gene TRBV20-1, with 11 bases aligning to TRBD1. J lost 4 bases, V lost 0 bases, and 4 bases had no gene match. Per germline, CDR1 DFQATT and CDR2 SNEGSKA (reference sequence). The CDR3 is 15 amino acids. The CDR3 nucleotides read TGCAGTGCTAGAGAGGGGACAGGGGGAGGAGAGACCCAGTACTTC. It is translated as CSAREGTGGGETQYF.

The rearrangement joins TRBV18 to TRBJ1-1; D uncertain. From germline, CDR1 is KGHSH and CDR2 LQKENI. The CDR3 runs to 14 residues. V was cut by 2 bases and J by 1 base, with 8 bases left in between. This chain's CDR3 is CASSPETANTEAFF. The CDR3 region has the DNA TGTGCCAGCTCACCAGAGACGGCGAACACTGAAGCTTTCTTT.

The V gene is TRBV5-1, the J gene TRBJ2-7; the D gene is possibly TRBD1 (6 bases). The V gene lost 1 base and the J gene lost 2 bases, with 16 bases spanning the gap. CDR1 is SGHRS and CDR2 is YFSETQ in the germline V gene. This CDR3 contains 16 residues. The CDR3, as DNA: TGCGCCAGCAGCTTGTTTTTAAAGACAGGAGCCTACGAGCAGTACTTC. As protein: CASSLFLKTGAYEQYF.

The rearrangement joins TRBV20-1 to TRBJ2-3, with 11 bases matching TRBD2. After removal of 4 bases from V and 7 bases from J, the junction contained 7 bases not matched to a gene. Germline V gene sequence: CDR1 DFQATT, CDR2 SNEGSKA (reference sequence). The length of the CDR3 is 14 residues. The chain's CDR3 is CSAKPTSGSYTQYF. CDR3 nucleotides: TGCAGTGCTAAGCCTACTAGCGGGAGTTATACGCAGTATTTT.

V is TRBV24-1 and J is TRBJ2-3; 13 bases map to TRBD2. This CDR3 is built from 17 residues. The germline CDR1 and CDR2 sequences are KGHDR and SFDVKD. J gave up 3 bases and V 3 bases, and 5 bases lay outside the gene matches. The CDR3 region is CATSDPGLAGATDTQYF. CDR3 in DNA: TGTGCCACCAGTGATCCCGGACTAGCGGGAGCTACAGATACGCAGTATTTT.